Following are 27 T cell receptor beta chains from one sample sequenced in a study of graft-versus-host responses after intestinal transplantation. Antigens for these TCRs are unknown. Sequencing was performed with immunoSEQ multiplex PCR; in TCRdb, only in-frame clones are kept and a portion is missing. The sample holds about 100,000 clones; about 90% are singletons and the top ten take 0.95%. This specimen was unstimulated CD4+ T cells sorted from spleen or lymph node cells, taken before transplant. Receptors were obtained from a human donor who was the organ donor for an intestinal transplant.

The chain uses TRBV4-1 and TRBJ1-5; TRBD1 matches 9 bases. CDR1 is MGHRA, CDR2 YSYEKL, per germline. There are 14 residues in the CDR3. With V trimmed by 4 bases and J by 4 bases, 2 bases remained unmatched. The DNA for the CDR3 is TGCGCCAGCAGCCTGACAGGGGGGAATCAGCCCCAGCATTTT. This codes for CASSLTGGNQPQHF.

The chain has TRBV19 and TRBJ1-2; TRBD1 aligns across 7 bases. The germline CDR1 and CDR2 sequences are LNHDA and SQIVND (reference sequence). V lost 4 bases, J lost 2 bases, and 13 bases stayed unmatched. CDR3 size: 17 residues. The CDR3 protein is CASSTRGQVLVNYGYTF. The CDR3 DNA sequence: TGTGCCAGTAGTACCCGCGGACAGGTCCTTGTGAACTATGGCTACACCTTC. Based on the CDR3 plus reference TRBV19 and TRBJ1-2, the full variable domain is DGGITQSPKYLFRKEGQNVTLSCEQNLNHDAMYWYRQDPGQGLRLIYYSQIVNDFQKGDIAEGYSVSREKKESFPLTVTSAQKNPTAFYLCASSTRGQVLVNYGYTFGSGTRLTVV.

The chain recombines TRBV27 with TRBJ2-7, with D unclear. The CDR3 is 14 residues long. CDR1 is MNHEY, CDR2 SMNVEV, per germline (reference sequence). Trimming pared 6 bases from V and 1 base from J, leaving 13 bases between. In nucleotides, the CDR3 is TGTGCCAGCAGAATCTCAAAAGCTTCCTACGAGCAGTACTTC. This translates into CASRISKASYEQYF.

This clone was seen a single time. This rearrangement joins TRBV19 to TRBJ1-5; no clear D gene. This CDR3 is built from 17 residues. Per germline, CDR1 LNHDA and CDR2 SQIVND (reference sequence). Trimming pared 0 bases from V and 9 bases from J, leaving 21 bases between. CDR3 in amino acids: CASSIDFTSAAQWPQHF. In DNA form, the CDR3 reads TGTGCCAGTAGTATAGATTTCACTTCGGCGGCGCAATGGCCCCAGCATTTT.

This clone appeared once. The chain links TRBV5-4 to TRBJ2-5, with TRBD1 matching over 8 bases. Germline V gene data show CDR1 as SGHNT and CDR2 as YYREEE (reference sequence). This CDR3 contains 16 residues. The trim removed 0 bases at V and 4 bases at J, leaving 8 bases unmatched. For the CDR3, the DNA is TGTGCCAGCAGCTTGGCCCTGATAGGGACAGGAGAGACCCAGTACTTC. This translates into CASSLALIGTGETQYF.

The gene calls are TRBV6-4 and TRBJ2-7; either TRBD1 or TRBD2 may fit D (5 bases each). Germline-derived CDR1 and CDR2 are MRHNA and SNTAGT. This CDR3 comprises 13 residues. V dropped 6 bases and J dropped 3 bases, with 12 bases sitting between them. CDR3 in DNA: TGTGCCAGCAGAGGGACGGCACTCTACGAGCAGTACTTC. This codes for CASRGTALYEQYF.

This chain connects TRBV5-6 to TRBJ2-7, with TRBD1 identical over 9 bases. Germline CDR1 and CDR2: SGHDT and YYEEEE. Germline trimming cut 3 bases from V and 4 bases from J; bases unmatched to any gene: 8. The CDR3 spans 15 residues. CDR3: CASSYLRQGGYEQYF. The CDR3 DNA reads TGTGCCAGCAGCTACTTACGACAGGGGGGATACGAGCAGTACTTC.

The V and J genes are TRBV5-4 and TRBJ2-3; unclear D gene. The CDR3 covers 11 residues. V was clipped by 2 bases and J by 6 bases, with 4 bases between them. Germline V lookup: CDR1 SGHNT, CDR2 YYREEE (reference sequence). CDR3 nucleotide sequence: TGTGCCAGCAGCTTATCGGATACGCAGTATTTT. Its protein is CASSLSDTQYF.

The chain couples TRBV5-1 to TRBJ1-1; TRBD1 matches at 8 bases. Germline V lookup: CDR1 SGHRS, CDR2 YFSETQ. V gave up 2 bases and J gave up 0 bases; unmatched junction bases: 6. CDR3 length: 16 residues. The CDR3 protein is CASSLQGGWMNTEAFF. The DNA for the CDR3 is TGCGCCAGCAGCTTACAGGGGGGGTGGATGAACACTGAAGCTTTCTTT.

V is TRBV5-1 and J is TRBJ1-1; no reliable D call. Trimming removed 4 bases from V and 3 bases from J, with 13 bases in between. The CDR3 totals 14 residues. Germline assignment: CDR1 SGHRS and CDR2 YFSETQ. The CDR3 spells CASSPTTRYTEAFF. The CDR3 DNA reads as TGCGCCAGCAGCCCAACAACACGGTACACTGAAGCTTTCTTT.

The V call is TRBV10-3, the J call TRBJ1-4; D is unresolved. Per the germline V gene, CDR1 is ENHRY and CDR2 is SYGVKD. CDR3 length equals 13 residues. The ends were cut back, 2 bases at V and 6 bases at J, with 7 bases in the middle. CDR3 amino acids: CAISEGLYEKLFF. DNA for the CDR3: TGTGCCATCAGTGAGGGGTTGTATGAAAAACTGTTTTTT.

This chain joins TRBV25-1 and TRBJ2-2; D unresolved. CDR1 is MGHDK, CDR2 SYGVNS, per germline. This CDR3 is built from 13 residues. V lost 5 bases, J lost 9 bases, and 13 bases lay in between. CDR3 sequence reads: CASSPNEARELFF. The CDR3 DNA sequence: TGTGCCAGCAGTCCCAACGAGGCCCGGGAGCTGTTTTTT.

A single count supports this clone. The V call is TRBV4-2, the J call TRBJ2-7, with unresolved D. There are 14 residues in the CDR3. From germline, CDR1 is LGHNA and CDR2 YNFKEQ. V was pared by 4 bases and J by 7 bases, with 17 bases between. The CDR3 is CASSLTNRVGEQYF. The CDR3, as DNA: TGTGCCAGCAGCCTCACGAACAGAGTAGGAGAGCAGTACTTC.

The chain joins TRBV28 to TRBJ1-5; D remains unclear. Trimming removed 2 bases from V and 2 bases from J, with 7 bases in between. The CDR3 is made up of 14 amino acids. The germline V gene encodes CDR1 MDHEN and CDR2 SYDVKM. The CDR3 DNA reads as TGTGCCAGCAGTTTAGGGATGGGCAATCAGCCCCAGCATTTT. Protein sequence: CASSLGMGNQPQHF.

The chain is built from TRBV15 and TRBJ2-1, with unresolved D. In germline, CDR1 is LNHNV, CDR2 YYDKDF (reference sequence). The CDR3 extends over 14 amino acids. Trimming left V 5 bases short and J 3 bases short, with 11 bases between. This CDR3 reads CATSAGRNYNEQFF. The CDR3, as DNA: TGTGCCACCAGCGCTGGCCGGAACTACAATGAGCAGTTCTTC.

This chain connects TRBV19 to TRBJ1-5; possibly TRBD1 for D (6 bases). V lost 4 bases and J lost 1, with 8 bases in between. Germline values: CDR1 LNHDA, CDR2 SQIVND (reference sequence). The CDR3 contains 14 residues. In nucleotides, the CDR3 is TGTGCCAGTAGTAGGGGGCCCAGCAATCAGCCCCAGCATTTT. It translates to CASSRGPSNQPQHF.

The V gene is TRBV7-9, the J gene TRBJ2-1; the D gene could be TRBD1 or TRBD2 (6 bases each). The CDR3 extends over 13 amino acids. Germline values: CDR1 SEHNR, CDR2 FQNEAQ (reference sequence). The germline V and J ends were trimmed by 7 bases and 15 bases, with 22 bases remaining between them. As DNA, the CDR3 is TGTGCCAGCATCGGGGGAAGGGGGACGGGCGCGTTCTTC. This encodes CASIGGRGTGAFF.

This sequence joins TRBV30 and TRBJ1-4; perhaps TRBD1 as D (5 bases). The CDR3 has 16 amino acids. The V end was cut by 1 base, the J end by 0 bases, with 12 bases between. Germline CDR1 reads GTSNPN; CDR2 reads SVGIG (reference sequence). CDR3 residues: CAWSAGHRSTNEKLFF. The CDR3 region has the DNA TGTGCCTGGAGTGCCGGACACAGGTCAACTAATGAAAAACTGTTTTTT.

V and J are TRBV27 and TRBJ1-1, with 8 bases aligning to TRBD1. The CDR3 extends over 15 amino acids. V lost 3 bases, J lost 4 bases, and 7 bases stayed unmatched. Germline CDR1 MNHEY, CDR2 SMNVEV (reference sequence). The chain's CDR3 is CASSFTQGVGTEAFF. CDR3 nucleotides: TGTGCCAGCAGTTTCACACAGGGGGTAGGCACTGAAGCTTTCTTT.

The chain joins TRBV5-4 to TRBJ2-1, with 16 bases fitting TRBD2. This CDR3 has 16 amino acids. V trimming: 4 bases; J trimming: 4 bases; junction bases outside the gene matches: 2. Germline V CDR1 and CDR2: SGHNT, YYREEE (reference sequence). In DNA form, the CDR3 reads TGTGCCAGCAGCCTGGGACTAGCGGGGGGGTACAATGAGCAGTTCTTC. Protein product: CASSLGLAGGYNEQFF.

The chain is built from TRBV30 and TRBJ1-5; possible D gene TRBD1, 5 bases. Trimming stripped 0 bases from V and 7 bases from J, with 10 bases between. Germline-derived CDR1 and CDR2 are GTSNPN and SVGIG (reference sequence). The CDR3 totals 13 residues. The CDR3 loop reads CAWSVQWGQPQHF. The CDR3 nucleotides are TGTGCCTGGAGTGTACAGTGGGGGCAGCCCCAGCATTTT.

This chain joins TRBV5-7 and TRBJ1-2; maybe TRBD1 (5 bases). TRBV5-7 falls under the ORF class, with uncertain function. The CDR3 is 15 residues long. V shed 4 bases and J shed 8 bases, with 21 bases lying between them. The CDR3 nucleotides are TGTGCCAGCAGCCCCACGGCGAGGGGAGCCAAGGGCTACACCTTC. This codes for CASSPTARGAKGYTF.

This sequence joins TRBV6-1 and TRBJ1-2; the D is unclear. Germline-derived CDR1 and CDR2 are MNHNS and SASEGT. The CDR3 has 14 amino acids. The CDR3 reads CGGTPNHLNYGYTF. The CDR3 region has the DNA TGTGGGGGTACACCCAACCACCTAAACTATGGCTACACCTTC.

The chain is built from TRBV11-2 and TRBJ1-3; D call uncertain. The germline V gene has CDR1 SGHAT and CDR2 FQNNGV. Trimming stripped 2 bases from V and 0 bases from J, with 5 bases between. The length of the CDR3 is 14 residues. CDR3 sequence reads: CASSLQASGNTIYF. CDR3 DNA sequence: TGTGCCAGCAGCTTACAGGCCTCTGGAAACACCATATATTTT.

The chain has TRBV9 and TRBJ2-2; 8 bases are a match to TRBD2. The germline gives CDR1 SGDLS, CDR2 YYNGEE. The CDR3 consists of 16 residues. With V trimmed by 2 bases and J by 8 bases, 11 bases remained unmatched. Here the CDR3 reads CASSVEAGAKPGELFF. The CDR3 nucleotides read TGTGCCAGCAGCGTCGAAGCGGGGGCGAAACCTGGGGAGCTGTTTTTT.

The chain has TRBV28 and TRBJ2-2; D possibly corresponds to TRBD2 (5 bases). Per germline, CDR1 MDHEN and CDR2 SYDVKM. With 6 bases removed from V and 7 bases from J, the gap between germline ends came to 12 bases. The CDR3 is 13 amino acids. The CDR3 region has the DNA TGTGCCAGCAGGTGGAGCGCGGGCGGGGAGCTGTTTTTT. Its protein is CASRWSAGGELFF.

This chain connects TRBV5-1 to TRBJ1-3; D not resolved. The CDR3 totals 13 residues. Per germline, CDR1 SGHRS and CDR2 YFSETQ. V gave up 0 bases and J gave up 2 bases, with 3 bases separating them. The CDR3 coding sequence is TGCGCCAGCAGCTTGGGGGCTGGAAACACCATATATTTT. It translates to CASSLGAGNTIYF.